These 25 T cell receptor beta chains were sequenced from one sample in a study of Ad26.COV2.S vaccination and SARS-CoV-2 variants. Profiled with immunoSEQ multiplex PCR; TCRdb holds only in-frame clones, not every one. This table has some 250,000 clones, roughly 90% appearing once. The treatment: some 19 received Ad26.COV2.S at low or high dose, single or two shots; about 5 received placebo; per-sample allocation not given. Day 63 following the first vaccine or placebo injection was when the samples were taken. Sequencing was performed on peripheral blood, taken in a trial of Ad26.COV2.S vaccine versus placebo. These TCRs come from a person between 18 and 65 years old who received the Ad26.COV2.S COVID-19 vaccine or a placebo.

The CDR3 is CASSPEGHQETQYF. The CDR3 coding sequence is TGCGCCAGCAGCCCGGAGGGGCATCAAGAGACCCAGTACTTC. The chain employs TRBV5-1 and TRBJ2-5; D is perhaps TRBD2 (6 bases). V lost 4 bases and J 2 bases, leaving 12 bases between the germline ends. Germline V gene data show CDR1 as SGHRS and CDR2 as YFSETQ. The CDR3 has 14 residues.

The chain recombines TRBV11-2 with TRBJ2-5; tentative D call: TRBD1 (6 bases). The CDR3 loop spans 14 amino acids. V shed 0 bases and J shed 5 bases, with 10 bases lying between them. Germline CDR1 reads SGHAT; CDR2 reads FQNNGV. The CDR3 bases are TGTGCCAGCAGCTTAGAAGGGGGTAGGGAGACCCAGTACTTC. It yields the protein CASSLEGGRETQYF.

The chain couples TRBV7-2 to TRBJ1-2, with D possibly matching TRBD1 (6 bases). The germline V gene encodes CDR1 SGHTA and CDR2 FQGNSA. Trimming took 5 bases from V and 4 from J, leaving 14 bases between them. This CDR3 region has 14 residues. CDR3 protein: CASSSGGPVYGYTF. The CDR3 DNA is TGTGCCAGCAGCAGTGGGGGGCCGGTCTATGGCTACACCTTC.

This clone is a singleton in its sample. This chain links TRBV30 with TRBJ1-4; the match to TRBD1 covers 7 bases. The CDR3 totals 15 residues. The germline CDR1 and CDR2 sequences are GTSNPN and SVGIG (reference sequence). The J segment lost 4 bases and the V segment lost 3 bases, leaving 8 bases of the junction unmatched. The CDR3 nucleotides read TGTGCCTGGAGCCCTGGGACAGCTCTTAATGAAAAACTGTTTTTT. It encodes CAWSPGTALNEKLFF.

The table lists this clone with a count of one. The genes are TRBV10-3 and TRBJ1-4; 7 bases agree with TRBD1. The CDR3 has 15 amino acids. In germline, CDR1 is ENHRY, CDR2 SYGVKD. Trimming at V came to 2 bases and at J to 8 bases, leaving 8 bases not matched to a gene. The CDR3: CAISEDRDAREKLFF. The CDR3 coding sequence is TGTGCCATCAGTGAGGACAGGGACGCGCGCGAAAAACTGTTTTTT.

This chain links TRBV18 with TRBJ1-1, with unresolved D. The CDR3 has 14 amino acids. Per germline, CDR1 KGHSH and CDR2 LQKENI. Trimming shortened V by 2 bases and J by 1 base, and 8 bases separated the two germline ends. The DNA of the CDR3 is TGTGCCAGCTCACCAACCGGAGGGAACACTGAAGCTTTCTTT. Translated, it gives CASSPTGGNTEAFF.

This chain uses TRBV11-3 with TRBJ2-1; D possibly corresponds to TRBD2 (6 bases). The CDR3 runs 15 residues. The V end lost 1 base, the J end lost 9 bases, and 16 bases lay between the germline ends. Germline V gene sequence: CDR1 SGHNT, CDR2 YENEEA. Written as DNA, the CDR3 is TGTGCCAGCAGCTTAGTTGGGACTTTATCGGGTGAGCAGTTCTTC. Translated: CASSLVGTLSGEQFF.

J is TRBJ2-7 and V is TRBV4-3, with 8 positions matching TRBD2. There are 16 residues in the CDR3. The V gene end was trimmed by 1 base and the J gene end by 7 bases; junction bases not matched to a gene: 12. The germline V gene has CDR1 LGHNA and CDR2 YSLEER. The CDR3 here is CASSQAGLAPREEQYF. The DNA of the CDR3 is TGCGCCAGCAGCCAAGCCGGACTAGCCCCCAGGGAAGAGCAGTACTTC.

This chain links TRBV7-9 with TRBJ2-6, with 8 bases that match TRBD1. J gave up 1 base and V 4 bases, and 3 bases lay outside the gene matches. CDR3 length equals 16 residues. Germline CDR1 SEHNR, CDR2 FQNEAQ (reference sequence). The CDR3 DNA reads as TGTGCCAGCAGCTCTACAGGGGGATCTGGGGCCAACGTCCTGACTTTC. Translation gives CASSSTGGSGANVLTF. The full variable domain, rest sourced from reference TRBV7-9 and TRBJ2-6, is DTGVSQNPRHKITKRGQNVTFRCDPISEHNRLYWYRQTLGQGPEFLTYFQNEAQLEKSRLLSDRFSAERPKGSFSTLEIQRTEQGDSAMYLCASSSTGGSGANVLTFGAGSRLTVL.

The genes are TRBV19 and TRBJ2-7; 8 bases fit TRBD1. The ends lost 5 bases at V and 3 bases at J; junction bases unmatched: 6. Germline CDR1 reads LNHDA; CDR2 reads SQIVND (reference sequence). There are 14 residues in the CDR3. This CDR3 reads CASSQDRGFYEQYF. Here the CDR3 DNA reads TGTGCCAGTAGTCAAGACAGGGGCTTCTACGAGCAGTACTTC.

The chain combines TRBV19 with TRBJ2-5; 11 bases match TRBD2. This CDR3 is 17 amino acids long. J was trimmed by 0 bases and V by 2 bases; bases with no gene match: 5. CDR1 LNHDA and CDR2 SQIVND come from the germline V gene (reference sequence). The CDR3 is CASSIRLAGGYQETQYF. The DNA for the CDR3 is TGTGCCAGTAGTATACGCCTAGCGGGGGGATACCAAGAGACCCAGTACTTC.

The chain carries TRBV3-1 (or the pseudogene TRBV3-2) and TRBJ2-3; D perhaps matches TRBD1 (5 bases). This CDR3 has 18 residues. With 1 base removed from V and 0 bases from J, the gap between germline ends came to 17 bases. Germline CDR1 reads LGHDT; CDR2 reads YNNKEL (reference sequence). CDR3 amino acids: CASSQARQFPISTDTQYF. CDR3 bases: TGTGCCAGCAGCCAAGCCCGACAGTTCCCTATTAGCACAGATACGCAGTATTTT.

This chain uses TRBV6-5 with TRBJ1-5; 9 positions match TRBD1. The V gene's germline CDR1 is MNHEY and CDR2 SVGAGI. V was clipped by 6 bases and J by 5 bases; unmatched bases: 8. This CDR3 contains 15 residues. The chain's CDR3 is CASSRGQGGHQPQHF. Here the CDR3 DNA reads TGTGCCAGCAGCCGGGGACAGGGAGGGCATCAGCCCCAGCATTTT.

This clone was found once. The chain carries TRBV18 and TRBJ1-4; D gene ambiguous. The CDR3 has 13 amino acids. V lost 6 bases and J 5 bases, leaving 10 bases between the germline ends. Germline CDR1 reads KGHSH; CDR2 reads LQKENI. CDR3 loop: CASSGWGNEKLFF. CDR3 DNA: TGTGCCAGCTCTGGCTGGGGAAATGAAAAACTGTTTTTT.

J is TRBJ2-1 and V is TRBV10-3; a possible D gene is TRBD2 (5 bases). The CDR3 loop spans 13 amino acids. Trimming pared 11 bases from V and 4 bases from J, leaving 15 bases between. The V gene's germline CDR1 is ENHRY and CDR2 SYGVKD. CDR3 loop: CAASPEVYNEQFF. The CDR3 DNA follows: TGTGCCGCATCCCCGGAGGTATACAATGAGCAGTTCTTC.

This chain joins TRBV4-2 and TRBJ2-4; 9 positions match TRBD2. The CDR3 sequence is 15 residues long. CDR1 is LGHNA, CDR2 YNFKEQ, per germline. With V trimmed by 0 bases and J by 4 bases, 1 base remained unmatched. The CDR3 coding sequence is TGTGCCAGCAGCCAAGACGCGGGAGGGAAAAACATTCAGTACTTC. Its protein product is CASSQDAGGKNIQYF.

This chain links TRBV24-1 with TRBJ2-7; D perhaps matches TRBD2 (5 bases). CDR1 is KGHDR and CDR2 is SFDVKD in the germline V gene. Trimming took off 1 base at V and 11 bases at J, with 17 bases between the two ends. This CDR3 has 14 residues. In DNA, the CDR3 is TGTGCCACCAGTGATTTTGGACGCGGGTTCTCCGAGTACTTC. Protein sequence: CATSDFGRGFSEYF.

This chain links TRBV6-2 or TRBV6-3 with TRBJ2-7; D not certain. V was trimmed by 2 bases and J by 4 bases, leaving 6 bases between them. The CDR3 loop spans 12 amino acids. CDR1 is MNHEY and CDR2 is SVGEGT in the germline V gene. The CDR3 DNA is TGTGCCAGCAGTTACCAGGATTACGAGCAGTACTTC. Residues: CASSYQDYEQYF.

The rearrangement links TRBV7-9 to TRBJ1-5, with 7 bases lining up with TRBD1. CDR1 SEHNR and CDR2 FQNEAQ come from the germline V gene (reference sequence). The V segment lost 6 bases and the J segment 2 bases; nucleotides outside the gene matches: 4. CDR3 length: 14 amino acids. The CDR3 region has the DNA TGTGCCAGCAGTCCTGACAGGGGCAATCAGCCCCAGCATTTT. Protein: CASSPDRGNQPQHF.

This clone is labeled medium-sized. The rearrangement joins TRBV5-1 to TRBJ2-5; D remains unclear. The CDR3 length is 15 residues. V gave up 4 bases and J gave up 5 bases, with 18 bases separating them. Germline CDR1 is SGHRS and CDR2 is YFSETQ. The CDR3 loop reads CASSLDLTLEETQYF. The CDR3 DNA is TGCGCCAGCAGCCTGGACCTCACGCTGGAGGAGACCCAGTACTTC.

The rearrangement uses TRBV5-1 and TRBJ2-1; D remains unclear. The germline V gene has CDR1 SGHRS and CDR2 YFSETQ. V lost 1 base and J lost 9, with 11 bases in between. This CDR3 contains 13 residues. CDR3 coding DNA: TGCGCCAGCAGCTTGAGTGGGCCTAGTGAGCAGTTCTTC. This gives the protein CASSLSGPSEQFF.

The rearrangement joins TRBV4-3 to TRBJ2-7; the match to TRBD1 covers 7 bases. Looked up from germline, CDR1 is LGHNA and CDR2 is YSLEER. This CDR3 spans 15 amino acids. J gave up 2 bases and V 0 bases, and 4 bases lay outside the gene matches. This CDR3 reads CASSQDWQGAYEQYF. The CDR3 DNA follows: TGCGCCAGCAGCCAAGATTGGCAGGGGGCCTACGAGCAGTACTTC.

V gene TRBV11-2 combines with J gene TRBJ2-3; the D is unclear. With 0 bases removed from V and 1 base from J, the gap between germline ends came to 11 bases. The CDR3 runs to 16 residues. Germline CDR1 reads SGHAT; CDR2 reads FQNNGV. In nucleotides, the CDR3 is TGTGCCAGCAGCTTAGAGGGCACAAGGGGCACAGATACGCAGTATTTT. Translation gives CASSLEGTRGTDTQYF. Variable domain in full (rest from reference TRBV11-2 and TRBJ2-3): EAGVAQSPRYKIIEKRQSVAFWCNPISGHATLYWYQQILGQGPKLLIQFQNNGVVDDSQLPKDRFSAERLKGVDSTLKIQPAKLEDSAVYLCASSLEGTRGTDTQYFGPGTRLTVL.

The CDR3 DNA reads as TGTGCCAGCAGTTTATCAACAGGGACAGATACGCAGTATTTT. It yields the protein CASSLSTGTDTQYF. The V call is TRBV28, the J call TRBJ2-3; weak D call: TRBD1 (6 bases). The ends were cut back, 1 base at V and 3 bases at J, with 8 bases in the middle. The germline gives CDR1 MDHEN, CDR2 SYDVKM. The length of the CDR3 is 14 residues.

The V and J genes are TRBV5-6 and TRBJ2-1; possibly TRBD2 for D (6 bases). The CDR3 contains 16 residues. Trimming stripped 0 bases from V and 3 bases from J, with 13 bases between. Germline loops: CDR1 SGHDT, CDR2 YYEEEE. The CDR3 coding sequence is TGTGCCAGCAGCTTGGGGAAGCGGGCCTACTACAATGAGCAGTTCTTC. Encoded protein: CASSLGKRAYYNEQFF.